This TCR beta chain was identified during a study of blood T cell repertoires in COVID-19. Per the original data handling: Reference gene primer amplification yielded estimated nucleated cell counts. Method: immunoSEQ multiplex PCR; TCRdb's copy keeps in-frame clones and lacks some. That table furnishes V, J and clone size, whereas the DNA furnished D and trimming. The table lists a few hundred thousand clones, around 84% of them singletons, with about 6.2% in the top ten. Participants reported their clinical history, and cohort assignment relied on those reports. This clone has just a few counts. This CDR3 spans 13 amino acids. Trimming removed 7 bases at V and 6 bases at J, with 12 bases between. Germline V gives CDR1 SNHLY, CDR2 FYNNEI.

The V and J genes are TRBV2 and TRBJ2-2; possible D gene TRBD2, 5 bases. The TCR originated in a woman aged 45-59 years who had been exposed to COVID-19. The sample comprised PBMCs or T cells enriched from blood (not recorded which). The CDR3 here is CASILASAGELFF. The CDR3, as DNA: TGTGCCAGCATTTTAGCGTCAGCCGGGGAGCTGTTTTTT. Combining the CDR3 with reference TRBV2 and TRBJ2-2 gives the whole variable domain EPEVTQTPSHQVTQMGQEVILRCVPISNHLYFYWYRQILGQKVEFLVSFYNNEISEKSEIFDDQFSVERPDGSNFTLKIRSTKLEDSAMYFCASILASAGELFFGEGSRLTVL.